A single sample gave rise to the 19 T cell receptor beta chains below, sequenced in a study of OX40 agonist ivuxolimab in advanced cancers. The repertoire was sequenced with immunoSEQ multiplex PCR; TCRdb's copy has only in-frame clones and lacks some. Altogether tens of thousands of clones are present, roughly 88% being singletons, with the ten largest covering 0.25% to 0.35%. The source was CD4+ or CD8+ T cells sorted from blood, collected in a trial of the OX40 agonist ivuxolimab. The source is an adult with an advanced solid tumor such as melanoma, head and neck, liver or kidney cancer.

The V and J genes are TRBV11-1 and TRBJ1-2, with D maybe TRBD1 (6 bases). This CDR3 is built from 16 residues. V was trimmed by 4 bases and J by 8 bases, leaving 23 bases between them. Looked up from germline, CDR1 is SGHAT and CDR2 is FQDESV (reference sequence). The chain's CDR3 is CASSSQTGSDWGGYTF. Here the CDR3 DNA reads TGTGCCAGCAGCTCTCAGACAGGCAGCGATTGGGGCGGCTACACCTTC.

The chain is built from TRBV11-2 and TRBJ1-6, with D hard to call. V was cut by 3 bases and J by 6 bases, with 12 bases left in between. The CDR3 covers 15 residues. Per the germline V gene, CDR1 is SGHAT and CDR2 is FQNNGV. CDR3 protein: CASSLGSIGNSPLHF. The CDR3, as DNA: TGTGCCAGCAGCTTGGGGTCTATTGGTAATTCACCCCTCCACTTT.

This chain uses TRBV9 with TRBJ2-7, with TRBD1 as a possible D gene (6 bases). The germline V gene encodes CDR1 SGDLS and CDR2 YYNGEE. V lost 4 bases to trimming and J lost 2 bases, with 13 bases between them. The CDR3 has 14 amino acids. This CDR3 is CASSTGTGTYEQYF. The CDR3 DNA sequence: TGTGCCAGCAGCACAGGGACGGGGACCTACGAGCAGTACTTC.

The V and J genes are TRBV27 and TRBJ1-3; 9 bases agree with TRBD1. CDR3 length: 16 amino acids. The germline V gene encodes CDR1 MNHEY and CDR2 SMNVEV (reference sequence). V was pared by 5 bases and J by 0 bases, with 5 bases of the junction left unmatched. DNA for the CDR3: TGTGCCAGCAGTAGGACAGGGGTCCCCTCTGGAAACACCATATATTTT. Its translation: CASSRTGVPSGNTIYF.

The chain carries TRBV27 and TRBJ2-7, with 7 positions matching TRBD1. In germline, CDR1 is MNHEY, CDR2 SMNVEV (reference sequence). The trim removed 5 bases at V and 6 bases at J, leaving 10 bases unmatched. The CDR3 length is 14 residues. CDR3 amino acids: CASSGQDAGIEQYF. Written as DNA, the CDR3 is TGTGCCAGCAGTGGACAGGACGCGGGTATCGAGCAGTACTTC.

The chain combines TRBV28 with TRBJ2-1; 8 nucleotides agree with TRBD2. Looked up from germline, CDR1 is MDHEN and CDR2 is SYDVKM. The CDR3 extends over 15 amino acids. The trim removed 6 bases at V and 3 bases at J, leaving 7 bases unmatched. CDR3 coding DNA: TGTGCCAGCAGGAGCGGGGGACTAGACTACAATGAGCAGTTCTTC. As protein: CASRSGGLDYNEQFF.

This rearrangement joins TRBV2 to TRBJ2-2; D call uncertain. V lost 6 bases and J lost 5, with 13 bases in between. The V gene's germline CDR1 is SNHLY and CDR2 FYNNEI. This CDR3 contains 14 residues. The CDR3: CASRRSWGTGELFF. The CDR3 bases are TGTGCCAGCAGGAGGTCCTGGGGTACCGGGGAGCTGTTTTTT. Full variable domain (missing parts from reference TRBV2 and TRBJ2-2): EPEVTQTPSHQVTQMGQEVILRCVPISNHLYFYWYRQILGQKVEFLVSFYNNEISEKSEIFDDQFSVERPDGSNFTLKIRSTKLEDSAMYFCASRRSWGTGELFFGEGSRLTVL.

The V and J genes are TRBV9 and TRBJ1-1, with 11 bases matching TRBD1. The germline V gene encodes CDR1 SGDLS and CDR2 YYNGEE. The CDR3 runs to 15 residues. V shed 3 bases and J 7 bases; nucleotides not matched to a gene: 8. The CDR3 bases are TGTGCCAGCAGCGCCTTAGGACAGGGGGCAAGTGAAGCTTTCTTT. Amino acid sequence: CASSALGQGASEAFF.

The CDR3 bases are TGTGCCAGCTCACAGGACAGGGGTGATCGATATGGCTACACCTTC. It translates to CASSQDRGDRYGYTF. The chain has TRBV18 and TRBJ1-2; 9 bases match TRBD1. Unmatched junction bases numbered 8, after V lost 4 bases and J lost 5 bases. There are 15 residues in the CDR3. CDR1 is KGHSH and CDR2 is LQKENI in the germline V gene.

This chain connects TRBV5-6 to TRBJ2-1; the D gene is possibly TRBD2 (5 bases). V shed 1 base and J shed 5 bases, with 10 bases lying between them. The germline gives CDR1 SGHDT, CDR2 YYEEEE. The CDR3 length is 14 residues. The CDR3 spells CASSLRGNHNEQFF. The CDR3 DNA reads TGTGCCAGCAGCTTGCGGGGTAACCACAATGAGCAGTTCTTC.

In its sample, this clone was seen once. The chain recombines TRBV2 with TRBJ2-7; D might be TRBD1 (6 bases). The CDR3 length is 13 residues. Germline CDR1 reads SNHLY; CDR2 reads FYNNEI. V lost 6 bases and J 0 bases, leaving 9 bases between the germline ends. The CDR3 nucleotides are TGTGCCAGCAGGCAGGGGAGCTCCTACGAGCAGTACGTC. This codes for CASRQGSSYEQYV.

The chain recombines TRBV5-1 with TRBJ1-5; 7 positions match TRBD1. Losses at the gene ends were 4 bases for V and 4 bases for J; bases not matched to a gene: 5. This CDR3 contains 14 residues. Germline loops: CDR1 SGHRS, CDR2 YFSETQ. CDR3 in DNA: TGCGCCAGCAGCCTCGGGACAGAGAATCAGCCCCAGCATTTT. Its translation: CASSLGTENQPQHF.

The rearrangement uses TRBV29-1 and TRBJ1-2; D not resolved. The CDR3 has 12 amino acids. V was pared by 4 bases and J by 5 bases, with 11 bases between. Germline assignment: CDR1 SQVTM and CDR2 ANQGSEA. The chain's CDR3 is CSVGEQGYGYTF. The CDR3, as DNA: TGCAGCGTTGGCGAACAAGGGTATGGCTACACCTTC.

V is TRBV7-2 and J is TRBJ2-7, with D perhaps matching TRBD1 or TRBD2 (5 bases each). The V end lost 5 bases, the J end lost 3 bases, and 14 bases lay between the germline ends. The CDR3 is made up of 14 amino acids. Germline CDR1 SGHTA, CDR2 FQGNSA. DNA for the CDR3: TGTGCCAGCAGCCGACTGCTGGGGGACTACGAGCAGTACGTC. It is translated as CASSRLLGDYEQYV.

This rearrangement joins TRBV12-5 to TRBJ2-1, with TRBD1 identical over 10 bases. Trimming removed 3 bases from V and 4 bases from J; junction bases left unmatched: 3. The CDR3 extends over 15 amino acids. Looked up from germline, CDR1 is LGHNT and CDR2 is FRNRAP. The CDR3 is CASGLGDRGYNEQFF. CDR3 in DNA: TGTGCTAGTGGTTTAGGGGACAGGGGATACAATGAGCAGTTCTTC.

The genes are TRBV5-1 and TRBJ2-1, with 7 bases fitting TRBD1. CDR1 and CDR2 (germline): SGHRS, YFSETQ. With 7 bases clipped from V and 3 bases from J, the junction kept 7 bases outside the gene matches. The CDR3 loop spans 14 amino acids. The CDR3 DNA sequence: TGCGCCAGCGGCCCGGGACAGTACTACAATGAGCAGTTCTTC. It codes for CASGPGQYYNEQFF.

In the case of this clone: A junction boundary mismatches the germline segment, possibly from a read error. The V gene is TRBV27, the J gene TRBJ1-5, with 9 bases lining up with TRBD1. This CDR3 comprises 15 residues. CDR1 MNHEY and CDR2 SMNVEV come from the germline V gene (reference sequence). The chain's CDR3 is CNHGTGIICIQPQHF. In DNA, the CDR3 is TGCAATCACGGGACAGGGATCATTTGTATTCAGCCCCAGCATTTT.

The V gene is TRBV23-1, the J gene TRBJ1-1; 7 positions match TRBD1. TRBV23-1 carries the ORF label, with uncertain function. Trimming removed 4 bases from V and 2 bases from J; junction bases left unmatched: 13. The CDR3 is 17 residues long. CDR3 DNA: TGCGCCAGCAGTCGAACGCGTAAGGACAGGCGAAACACTGAAGCTTTCTTT. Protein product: CASSRTRKDRRNTEAFF.

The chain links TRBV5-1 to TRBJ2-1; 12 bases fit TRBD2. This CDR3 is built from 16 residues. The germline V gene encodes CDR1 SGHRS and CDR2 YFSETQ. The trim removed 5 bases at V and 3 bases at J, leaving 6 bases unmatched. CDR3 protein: CASSPRLAGDYNEQFF. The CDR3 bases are TGCGCCAGCAGTCCACGACTAGCGGGGGACTACAATGAGCAGTTCTTC.